This T cell receptor (beta chain) emerged from a study of post-analysis software for immune sequencing data. Study-wide results and caveats: Compared with controls, patients had more of 4 or 5 TRBV segments, including TRBV5-6, TRBV5-1 and TRBV20-1. Significantly lower normalized Chao1 diversity was found in patients with multiple sclerosis relative to controls.

This clonotype has only a few counts. The antigen is undetermined. TCR beta cDNA libraries had unique molecular identifiers. TCRdb called the PCR reads again in MiXCR, with one record for every CDR3 protein. The sample records 650,000 to 850,000 distinct CDR3 sequences, approximately 57% being singletons. Losses at the gene ends were 5 bases for V and 5 bases for J; bases not matched to a gene: 8. CDR1 is DFQATT and CDR2 is SNEGSKA in the germline V gene (reference sequence). The CDR3 is 15 amino acids. The V gene is TRBV20-1, the J gene TRBJ2-1; TRBD2 matches at 11 bases. The specimen was blood. The TCR was taken from a girl aged 10-17 years with multiple sclerosis. The CDR3 DNA reads TGCAGTGCTGGGGGGGGACTAGCGGCCCACAATGAGCAGTTCTTC. Translated, it gives CSAGGGLAAHNEQFF.